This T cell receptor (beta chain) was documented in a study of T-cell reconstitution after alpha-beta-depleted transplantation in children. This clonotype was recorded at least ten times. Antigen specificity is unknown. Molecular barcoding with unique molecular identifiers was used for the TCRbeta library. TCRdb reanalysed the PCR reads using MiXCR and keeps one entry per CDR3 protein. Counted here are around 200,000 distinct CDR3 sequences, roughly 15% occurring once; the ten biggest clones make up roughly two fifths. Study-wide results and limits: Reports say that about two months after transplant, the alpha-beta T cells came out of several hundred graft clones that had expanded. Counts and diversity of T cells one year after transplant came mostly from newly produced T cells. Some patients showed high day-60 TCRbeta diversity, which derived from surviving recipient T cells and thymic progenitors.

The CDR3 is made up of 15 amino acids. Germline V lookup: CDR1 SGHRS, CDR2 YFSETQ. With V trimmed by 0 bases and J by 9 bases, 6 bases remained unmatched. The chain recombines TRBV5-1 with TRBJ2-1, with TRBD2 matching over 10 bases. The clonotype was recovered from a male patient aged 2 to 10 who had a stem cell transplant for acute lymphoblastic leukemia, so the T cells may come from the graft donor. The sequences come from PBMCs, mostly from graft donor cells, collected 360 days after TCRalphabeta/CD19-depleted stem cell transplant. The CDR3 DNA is TGCGCCAGCAGCTTGGTAGCGGGGGGAAACGGTGAGCAGTTCTTC. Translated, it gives CASSLVAGGNGEQFF.